The 32 T cell receptor beta chains below come from one sample, sequenced in a study of spatial heterogeneity in lung cancer (dated by TCRdb to about 2019). The time point tag for this specimen amounts to: sample taken at primary tumor resection. TCR sequencing used whole RNA extracted from tumor and nontumor lung tissue, or from cryopreserved PBMC samples, without cell sorting. Library construction relied on 5' RACE. TCRdb names NextSeq 500 as the instrument used. Clones were called with MiXCR by TCRdb after fastp trimmed the public reads at Q25, and only in-frame beta chains were retained. Rows are unified per CDR3 protein, each entry keeping the most common DNA and genes. The sample table shows tens of thousands of distinct CDR3 sequences, and roughly 13% are seen once. The ten largest clones capture 4.5% to 5.5% of the sample. The sample was PBMCs, taken at surgery. The receptors originated from a male donor with early-stage non-small cell lung cancer.

This chain connects TRBV10-3 to TRBJ2-3; D ambiguous. The CDR3 consists of 13 residues. Germline V gene lookup returns CDR1 ENHRY and CDR2 SYGVKD. V shed 7 bases and J shed 0 bases, with 8 bases lying between them. The CDR3, as DNA: TGTGCCATCAAGGTATCTAGCACAGATACGCAGTATTTT. This translates into CAIKVSSTDTQYF.

This clonotype occurred a few times. This chain joins TRBV6-2 or TRBV6-3 and TRBJ1-1, with D unresolved. Per the germline V gene, CDR1 is MNHEY and CDR2 is SVGEGT. The CDR3 contains 13 residues. V lost 7 bases and J lost 2, with 11 bases in between. The CDR3 DNA reads TGTGCCAGCACTCTGGACTTTAACACTGAAGCTTTCTTT. It codes for CASTLDFNTEAFF.

This chain joins TRBV27 and TRBJ2-5; 8 positions match TRBD1. The V gene's germline CDR1 is MNHEY and CDR2 SMNVEV (reference sequence). V was pared by 6 bases and J by 2 bases, with 2 bases of the junction left unmatched. The CDR3 consists of 13 residues. CDR3 nucleotide sequence: TGTGCCAGCAGGACAGGGGTACAAGAGACCCAGTACTTC. It translates to CASRTGVQETQYF.

The gene calls are TRBV2 and TRBJ2-1, with D perhaps TRBD2 (6 bases). Germline CDR1 and CDR2: SNHLY and FYNNEI. The CDR3 consists of 15 residues. Trimming removed 4 bases from V and 7 bases from J, with 17 bases in between. In nucleotides, the CDR3 is TGTGCCAGCAGTGTTGGGGGGAGCCCTACAAATGAGCAGTTCTTC. It codes for CASSVGGSPTNEQFF.

The chain links TRBV20-1 to TRBJ2-3, with D perhaps TRBD2 (6 bases). The V gene lost 1 base and the J gene lost 0 bases, with 14 bases spanning the gap. CDR3 size: 16 residues. CDR1 is DFQATT and CDR2 is SNEGSKA in the germline V gene (reference sequence). The CDR3 DNA follows: TGCAGTGCTAGAGGACTTCCCGGGACTAGCACAGATACGCAGTATTTT. Protein: CSARGLPGTSTDTQYF.

This clonotype appeared many times. V and J are TRBV28 and TRBJ1-1; D is possibly TRBD1 (6 bases). Germline CDR1 is MDHEN and CDR2 is SYDVKM. The CDR3 runs to 14 residues. V was shortened by 5 bases and J by 2 bases, with 12 bases between the two germline ends. CDR3 region: CASSPRQVNTEAFF. The CDR3 coding sequence is TGTGCCAGCAGTCCGCGACAGGTTAACACTGAAGCTTTCTTT.

Written as DNA, the CDR3 is TGTGCCAGCAGCCAGGCTAGAGGGGTTGAGCAGTTCTTC. Amino acid sequence: CASSQARGVEQFF. This chain connects TRBV4-2 to TRBJ2-1; D might be TRBD1 or TRBD2, each matching 5 bases. This CDR3 comprises 13 residues. The V end lost 3 bases, the J end lost 9 bases, and 12 bases lay between the germline ends. In germline, CDR1 is LGHNA, CDR2 YNFKEQ.

This clonotype was counted ten times or more. V usage is TRBV29-1 and J usage is TRBJ2-2; tentative D call: TRBD1 (6 bases). Trimming cost V 5 bases and J 1 base, with 8 bases left between them. This CDR3 is built from 13 residues. CDR1 is SQVTM, CDR2 ANQGSEA, per germline. The CDR3 DNA is TGCAGCGTTACAGGGTGGAACACCGGGGAGCTGTTTTTT. Translating it yields CSVTGWNTGELFF.

This chain uses TRBV3-1 with TRBJ2-3; 9 nucleotides line up with TRBD2. The CDR3 consists of 15 residues. The V gene's germline CDR1 is LGHDT and CDR2 YNNKEL (reference sequence). The J segment lost 5 bases and the V segment lost 2 bases, leaving 5 bases of the junction unmatched. For the CDR3, the DNA is TGTGCCAGCAGCCAAATGGCGGGGGGGAAAGATACGCAGTATTTT. Residues: CASSQMAGGKDTQYF.

This sequence joins TRBV12-3 or TRBV12-4 and TRBJ1-6; D possibly corresponds to TRBD1 (5 bases). Trimming stripped 5 bases from V and 6 bases from J, with 14 bases between. The CDR3 is made up of 15 amino acids. The CDR3 region has the DNA TGTGCCAGCAGTCCGCAGACAGTTAGTAATTCACCCCTCCACTTT. Protein product: CASSPQTVSNSPLHF.

In this sample, this clonotype turned up many times. This sequence joins TRBV27 and TRBJ2-7, with D perhaps matching TRBD1 (6 bases). Trimming took 11 bases from V and 2 from J, leaving 13 bases between them. Germline lookup yields CDR1 MNHEY and CDR2 SMNVEV (reference sequence). The CDR3 totals 12 residues. CDR3 sequence: CASQGQAYEQYF. CDR3 nucleotides: TGTGCCTCCCAGGGGCAGGCCTACGAGCAGTACTTC.

This clonotype was observed a handful of times. The V gene is TRBV19, the J gene TRBJ1-1, with D uncertain. Germline V gives CDR1 LNHDA, CDR2 SQIVND (reference sequence). The V end was cut by 7 bases, the J end by 4 bases, with 19 bases between. CDR3 length: 15 amino acids. The CDR3 loop reads CASNLPSGGVTEAFF. Written as DNA, the CDR3 is TGTGCCAGTAACCTCCCATCTGGCGGGGTCACTGAAGCTTTCTTT.

This clonotype turned up a few times. One junction end does not reproduce the germline sequence, and a read error may be involved. This chain links TRBV3-1 with TRBJ2-7; D is possibly TRBD1 (6 bases). CDR1 is LGHDT, CDR2 YNNKEL, per germline (reference sequence). CDR3 length: 13 residues. CDR3: CASSSGTPVERYF. CDR3 bases: TGTGCCAGCAGCTCCGGGACACCGGTGGAGCGGTACTTC.

This clonotype was seen only a few times. The genes are TRBV29-1 and TRBJ2-6; TRBD1 matches at 9 bases. CDR1 and CDR2 (germline): SQVTM, ANQGSEA. V dropped 3 bases and J dropped 4; count of bases not matched to a gene: 10. The CDR3 length is 17 residues. This CDR3 is CSVEDRGREWGANVLTF. CDR3 DNA sequence: TGCAGCGTTGAGGACAGGGGACGGGAGTGGGGGGCCAACGTCCTGACTTTC.

This clonotype was recorded a few times. This chain uses TRBV2 with TRBJ2-7; D tentatively fits TRBD1 or TRBD2 (5 bases each). The CDR3 covers 15 residues. V gave up 6 bases and J gave up 0 bases, with 15 bases separating them. The germline CDR1 and CDR2 sequences are SNHLY and FYNNEI. CDR3 nucleotide sequence: TGTGCCAGCAGGACCGGGACGGCGAGCTCCTACGAGCAGTACTTC. It yields the protein CASRTGTASSYEQYF. The whole variable domain, remainder taken from reference TRBV2 and TRBJ2-7, is EPEVTQTPSHQVTQMGQEVILRCVPISNHLYFYWYRQILGQKVEFLVSFYNNEISEKSEIFDDQFSVERPDGSNFTLKIRSTKLEDSAMYFCASRTGTASSYEQYFGPGTRLTVT.

This clonotype was observed many times. V gene TRBV12-5 combines with J gene TRBJ1-1; the D is unclear. The V end lost 1 base, the J end lost 1 base, and 16 bases lay between the germline ends. Germline V CDR1 and CDR2: LGHNT, FRNRAP. CDR3 length equals 17 residues. CDR3 DNA: TGTGCTAGTGGTTTGGGCACATCCTCGCTAGGGAACACTGAAGCTTTCTTT. Its translation: CASGLGTSSLGNTEAFF.

This clonotype was picked up a small number of times. The chain carries TRBV5-1 and TRBJ1-6, with D uncertain. CDR1 is SGHRS, CDR2 YFSETQ, per germline. This CDR3 comprises 14 residues. V was shortened by 4 bases and J by 4 bases, with 9 bases between the two germline ends. The CDR3 nucleotides are TGCGCCAGCAGCCCGACGGGATATAATTCACCCCTCCACTTT. This translates into CASSPTGYNSPLHF.

In its sample, this clonotype was seen many times. This chain uses TRBV20-1 with TRBJ1-2; a weak D match, TRBD1 (5 bases). Germline V gene data show CDR1 as DFQATT and CDR2 as SNEGSKA (reference sequence). Trimming left V 7 bases short and J 2 bases short, with 11 bases between. This CDR3 spans 12 amino acids. Here the CDR3 reads CSGTGQNYGYTF. The CDR3 nucleotides are TGCAGTGGTACAGGTCAGAACTATGGCTACACCTTC.

The chain's CDR3 is CASSLGQGYTEAFF. CDR3 in DNA: TGTGCCAGCAGCTTAGGGCAGGGGTACACTGAAGCTTTCTTT. This sequence joins TRBV7-9 and TRBJ1-1, with a weak D call TRBD1 (6 bases). The V and J ends lost 1 base and 3 bases respectively, with 9 bases between them. The CDR3 has 14 amino acids. Germline CDR1 is SEHNR and CDR2 is FQNEAQ (reference sequence).

J is TRBJ2-5 and V is TRBV5-1; 11 bases are a match to TRBD2. There are 16 residues in the CDR3. Germline assignment: CDR1 SGHRS and CDR2 YFSETQ. V gave up 1 base and J gave up 7 bases; unmatched junction bases: 9. In DNA, the CDR3 is TGCGCCAGCAGCTTGAGCACTAGCGGGGGCCCATCGACCCAGTACTTC. It yields the protein CASSLSTSGGPSTQYF.

This chain connects TRBV6-6 to TRBJ1-1; D perhaps matches TRBD1 (5 bases). Trimming took 8 bases from V and 6 from J, leaving 13 bases between them. The germline V gene has CDR1 MNHNY and CDR2 SVGAGI (reference sequence). The CDR3 is 12 residues long. CDR3: CASRRGTAEAFF. Written as DNA, the CDR3 is TGTGCCAGCCGACGCGGGACCGCTGAAGCTTTCTTT.

The J gene is TRBJ2-3, the V gene TRBV3-1, with D perhaps TRBD2 (6 bases). This CDR3 has 15 amino acids. Trimming pared 2 bases from V and 3 bases from J, leaving 12 bases between. Germline loops: CDR1 LGHDT, CDR2 YNNKEL (reference sequence). In DNA, the CDR3 is TGTGCCAGCAGCCAACTTTGGAGGGTGACAGATACGCAGTATTTT. Protein product: CASSQLWRVTDTQYF.

This chain links TRBV23-1 with TRBJ1-5, with TRBD1 identical over 8 bases. TRBV23-1 is an open reading frame whose function is uncertain. The CDR3 contains 17 residues. The J segment lost 2 bases and the V segment lost 1 base, leaving 7 bases of the junction unmatched. CDR3 in DNA: TGCGCCAGCAGTCAATGTTGTCAGGGGGCTTGCAATCAGCCCCAGCATTTT. Protein: CASSQCCQGACNQPQHF.

This clonotype occurred a few times. The rearrangement uses TRBV6-1 and TRBJ2-1; 12 bases agree with TRBD2. This CDR3 has 15 amino acids. V shed 7 bases and J 9 bases; nucleotides not matched to a gene: 10. Per germline, CDR1 MNHNS and CDR2 SASEGT. The CDR3 here is CASIALTSGSAEQFF. CDR3 DNA: TGTGCCAGCATTGCGTTGACTAGCGGGAGTGCTGAGCAGTTCTTC.

A few counts support this clonotype. The rearrangement joins TRBV5-1 to TRBJ2-5; 12 bases fit TRBD2. J gave up 5 bases and V 4 bases, and 6 bases lay outside the gene matches. The germline gives CDR1 SGHRS, CDR2 YFSETQ. CDR3 size: 15 residues. CDR3 protein: CASSPGLAGRETQYF. As DNA, the CDR3 is TGCGCCAGCAGCCCCGGACTAGCGGGACGGGAGACCCAGTACTTC.

This clonotype has ten or more counts. The chain has TRBV29-1 and TRBJ1-2; D is ambiguous. Germline lookup yields CDR1 SQVTM and CDR2 ANQGSEA. Trimming pared 4 bases from V and 7 bases from J, leaving 10 bases between. The CDR3 spans 11 residues. The CDR3 spells CSVGPRSGYTF. In DNA form, the CDR3 reads TGCAGCGTTGGCCCCAGGAGTGGCTACACCTTC. The full variable domain, its missing parts supplied by reference TRBV29-1 and TRBJ1-2, is SAVISQKPSRDICQRGTSLTIQCQVDSQVTMMFWYRQQPGQSLTLIATANQGSEATYESGFVIDKFPISRPNLTFSTLTVSNMSPEDSSIYLCSVGPRSGYTFGSGTRLTVV.

V and J are TRBV5-1 and TRBJ1-1, with TRBD1 matching 9 bases. V dropped 3 bases and J dropped 1; count of bases not matched to a gene: 1. Germline CDR1 reads SGHRS; CDR2 reads YFSETQ. The CDR3 spans 14 residues. The CDR3 DNA follows: TGCGCCAGCAGCTCGACAGGGGGGAACACTGAAGCTTTCTTT. It encodes CASSSTGGNTEAFF. Filled out from reference TRBV5-1 and TRBJ1-1, the complete variable domain reads KAGVTQTPRYLIKTRGQQVTLSCSPISGHRSVSWYQQTPGQGLQFLFEYFSETQRNKGNFPGRFSGRQFSNSRSEMNVSTLELGDSALYLCASSSTGGNTEAFFGQGTRLTVV.

This clonotype was detected many times. V usage is TRBV29-1 and J usage is TRBJ1-1, with D unresolved. Trimming shortened V by 7 bases and J by 1 base, and 13 bases separated the two germline ends. The germline gives CDR1 SQVTM, CDR2 ANQGSEA. CDR3 length: 13 amino acids. For the CDR3, the DNA is TGCAGCGCCGTGAGGGCTTCGAACACTGAAGCTTTCTTT. This gives the protein CSAVRASNTEAFF.

DNA for the CDR3: TGTGCCAGCAGTGAAGAATGGTTGGGCAGCTCCTACGAGCAGTACTTC. Amino acids: CASSEEWLGSSYEQYF. The chain couples TRBV2 to TRBJ2-7; D is unresolved. Between the trimmed V and J ends, which lost 1 base and 0 bases, there was a span of 13 bases. This CDR3 is 16 amino acids long. Germline V CDR1 and CDR2: SNHLY, FYNNEI. Looking up the rest from reference TRBV2 and TRBJ2-7 gives the full variable domain: EPEVTQTPSHQVTQMGQEVILRCVPISNHLYFYWYRQILGQKVEFLVSFYNNEISEKSEIFDDQFSVERPDGSNFTLKIRSTKLEDSAMYFCASSEEWLGSSYEQYFGPGTRLTVT.

J is TRBJ2-3 and V is TRBV5-4; 9 nucleotides line up with TRBD2. Germline-derived CDR1 and CDR2 are SGHNT and YYREEE (reference sequence). The CDR3 sequence is 15 residues long. The ends lost 4 bases at V and 1 base at J; junction bases unmatched: 4. This chain's CDR3 is CASSMRGGGTDTQYF. The DNA of the CDR3 is TGTGCCAGCAGCATGCGGGGGGGTGGCACAGATACGCAGTATTTT.

This clonotype was observed a handful of times. The chain has TRBV2 and TRBJ2-5, with a tentative D call TRBD1 (6 bases). Trimming cost V 6 bases and J 0 bases, with 11 bases left between them. Germline CDR1 and CDR2: SNHLY and FYNNEI. The CDR3 is 14 residues long. The CDR3 is CASRPGQNQETQYF. CDR3 bases: TGTGCCAGCAGGCCCGGACAGAACCAAGAGACCCAGTACTTC.

On this clonotype itself: The junction departs from the called germline gene at one end, perhaps through a read error. The chain carries TRBV7-9 and TRBJ1-1, with D possibly TRBD1 on 5 matching bases. Germline V gene data show CDR1 as SEHNR and CDR2 as FQNEAQ (reference sequence). This CDR3 region has 13 residues. The CDR3 bases are TGTGCCAGCGGCTTACTTGGGGACCCTATGGCTTTCTTT. Translated: CASGLLGDPMAFF.